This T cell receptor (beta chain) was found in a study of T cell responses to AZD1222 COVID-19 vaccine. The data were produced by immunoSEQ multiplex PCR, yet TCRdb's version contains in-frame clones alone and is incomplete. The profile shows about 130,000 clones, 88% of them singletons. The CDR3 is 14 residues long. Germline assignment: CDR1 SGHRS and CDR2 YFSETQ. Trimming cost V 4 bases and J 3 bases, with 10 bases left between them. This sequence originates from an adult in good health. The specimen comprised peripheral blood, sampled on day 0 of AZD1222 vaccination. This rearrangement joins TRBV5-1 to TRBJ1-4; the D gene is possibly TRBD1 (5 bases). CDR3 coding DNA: TGCGCCAGCAGCGGTCAAGGGGCTAATGAAAAACTGTTTTTT. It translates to CASSGQGANEKLFF.